This record covers a single T cell receptor (beta chain). The antigen this receptor binds is unknown. Per-base quality was not reported, and no clone a single base away is much larger than it. TCRbeta CDR3 regions were sequenced with the immunoSEQ Assay. After extraction, genomic DNA underwent amplification by bias-controlled multiplex PCR, followed by high-throughput sequencing. The study's processing was this. To quantify the absolute abundance of every unique TCRbeta CDR3 region, sequences were collapsed and filtered. Usable DNA was measured by amplifying reference genes present in all nucleated cells, and TCRbeta template counts were normalized to that usable DNA to estimate T cell fraction. Repertoire TCRs were annotated as SARS-CoV-2-specific when V gene, CDR3 amino acid sequence and J gene were exactly matched to a known reactive TCR set. The reference SARS-CoV-2 TCR set came from MIRA and was filtered for enrichment in COVID-19-positive ImmuneCODE repertoires, removing public or cross-reactive TCRs. Using the MIRA antigens, annotated TCRs were further analysed by specific ORF or by position within an ORF. Breadth was defined as the number of annotated unique rearrangements divided by the total number of unique productive rearrangements, and depth was defined as the summed frequency of the annotated unique rearrangements. Two-sided Wilcoxon rank-sum tests were used to compare TCR breadth between groups. Entries here come from immuneACCESS through TCRdb and include only in-frame sequences with V and J called. Some clones fail to appear in such tables; in the studies checked, an unresolved V gene covers under half of the shortfall, and the cause of the remainder is unknown. For V, J and clone size, that table is used; D and trimming come from the DNA. This sample is represented by about 350,000 clones; 90% to 95% of them were singletons. 3% to 4% of the sample is taken by the ten largest.

The data originate from a study of Ad26.COV2.S vaccination and SARS-CoV-2 variants (dated by TCRdb to about 2021). Broadly, across the study: TCRbeta repertoire sequencing was used to assess the specificity and breadth of SARS-CoV-2-reactive T cell receptors after Ad26.COV2.S vaccination. The TCR-sequenced set comprised about 32 samples: approximately 20 Ad26.COV2.S vaccine recipients, 5 placebo recipients and 8 SARS-CoV-2 convalescent individuals.

This specimen's time point label, interpreted: individuals recovered from natural SARS-CoV-2 infection. The CDR3 measures 15 amino acids from cysteine to phenylalanine. Only the CDR3 part of the read is kept: 45 bases, read in frame from the first base. V loses 6 bases, J loses 4 bases, and the germline ends lie 16 bases apart. CDR1 SNHLY and CDR2 FYNNEI were looked up in the germline V gene. Overall study results and their limits: After vaccination, spike-specific CD8+ and CD4+ T cell responses were reported to show substantial breadth. According to the authors, total T cell responses may have been underestimated by the TCR breadth and depth analyses. Comparable non-spike TCR breadth was observed between vaccine and placebo recipients, consistent with only spike being contained in the vaccine. Higher spike-specific TCR breadth was observed in Ad26.COV2.S recipients than in placebo recipients (P = 0.0014).

The rearrangement combines TRBV2 with TRBJ1-3, with no D gene named confidently. The specimen comprised peripheral blood, sampled after recovery from COVID-19. This TCR came from a human donor who had recovered from COVID-19. The DNA reads TGTGCCAGCAGCCCCTTTGGAGGCCAGGGAAACACCATATATTTT. Its protein is CASSPFGGQGNTIYF.